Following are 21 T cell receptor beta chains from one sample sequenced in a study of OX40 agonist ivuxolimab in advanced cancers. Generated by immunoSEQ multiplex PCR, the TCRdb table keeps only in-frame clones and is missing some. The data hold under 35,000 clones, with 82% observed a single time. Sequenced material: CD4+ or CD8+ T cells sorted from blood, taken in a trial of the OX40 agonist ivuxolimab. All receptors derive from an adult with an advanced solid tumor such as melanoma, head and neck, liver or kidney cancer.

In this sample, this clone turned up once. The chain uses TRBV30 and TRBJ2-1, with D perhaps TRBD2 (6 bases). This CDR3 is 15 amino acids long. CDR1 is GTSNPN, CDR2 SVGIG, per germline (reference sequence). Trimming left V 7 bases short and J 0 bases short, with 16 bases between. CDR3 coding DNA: TGTGCCTCCCATATTGGGGGGAGCTCCTACAATGAGCAGTTCTTC. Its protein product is CASHIGGSSYNEQFF.

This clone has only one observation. CDR3 sequence reads: CASGLGGSKNEQYF. In DNA form, the CDR3 reads TGTGCCAGCGGGCTCGGCGGGAGTAAGAACGAGCAGTACTTC. The gene calls are TRBV6-5 and TRBJ2-7, with 7 bases fitting TRBD2. The CDR3 runs 14 residues. The V and J ends lost 8 bases and 5 bases, in that order; junction bases with no gene match: 12. Germline lookup yields CDR1 MNHEY and CDR2 SVGAGI.

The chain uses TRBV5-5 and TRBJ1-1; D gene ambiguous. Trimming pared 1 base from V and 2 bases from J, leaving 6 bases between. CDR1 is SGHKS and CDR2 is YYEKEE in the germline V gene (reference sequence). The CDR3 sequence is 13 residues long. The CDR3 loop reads CASSLTPNTEAFF. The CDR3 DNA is TGTGCCAGCAGCTTGACACCCAACACTGAAGCTTTCTTT.

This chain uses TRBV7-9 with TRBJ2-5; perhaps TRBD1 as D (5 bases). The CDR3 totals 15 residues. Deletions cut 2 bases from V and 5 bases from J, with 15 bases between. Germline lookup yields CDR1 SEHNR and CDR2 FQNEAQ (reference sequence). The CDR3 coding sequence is TGTGCCAGCAGCTTAATGGGGCAGGGCGGCGAGACCCAGTACTTC. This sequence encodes CASSLMGQGGETQYF.

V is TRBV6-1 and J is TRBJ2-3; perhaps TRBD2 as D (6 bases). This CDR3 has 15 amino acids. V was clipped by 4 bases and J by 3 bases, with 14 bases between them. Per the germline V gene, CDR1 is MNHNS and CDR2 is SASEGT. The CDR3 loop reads CASSVYGGTTDTQYF. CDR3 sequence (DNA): TGTGCCAGCAGTGTGTACGGGGGTACAACAGATACGCAGTATTTT.

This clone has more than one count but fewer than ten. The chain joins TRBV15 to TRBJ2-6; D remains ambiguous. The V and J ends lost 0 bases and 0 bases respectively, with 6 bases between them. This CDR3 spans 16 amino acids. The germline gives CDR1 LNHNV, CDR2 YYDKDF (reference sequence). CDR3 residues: CATSRDESSGANVLTF. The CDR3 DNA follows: TGTGCCACCAGCAGAGATGAAAGCTCTGGGGCCAACGTCCTGACTTTC. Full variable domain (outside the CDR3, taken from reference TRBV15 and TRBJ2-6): DAMVIQNPRYQVTQFGKPVTLSCSQTLNHNVMYWYQQKSSQAPKLLFHYYDKDFNNEADTPDNFQSRRPNTSFCFLDIRSPGLGDTAMYLCATSRDESSGANVLTFGAGSRLTVL.

The CDR3 DNA follows: TGTGCCAGCAGTCGGACAGGGAACTATGGCTACACCTTC. Protein product: CASSRTGNYGYTF. The rearrangement uses TRBV28 and TRBJ1-2, with 8 bases identical to TRBD1. Trimming removed 5 bases from V and 2 bases from J; junction bases left unmatched: 1. The CDR3 sequence is 13 residues long. CDR1 and CDR2 (germline): MDHEN, SYDVKM.

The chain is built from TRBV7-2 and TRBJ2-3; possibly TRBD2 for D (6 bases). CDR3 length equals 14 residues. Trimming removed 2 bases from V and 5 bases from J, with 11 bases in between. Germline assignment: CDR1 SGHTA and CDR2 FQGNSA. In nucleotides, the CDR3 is TGTGCCAGCAGCTTAACGGGACTCAAAGATACGCAGTATTTT. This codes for CASSLTGLKDTQYF.

The CDR3 is CASSWGDRGYEQYF. CDR3 DNA: TGTGCCAGCAGCTGGGGAGACAGGGGGTACGAGCAGTACTTC. The chain employs TRBV11-2 and TRBJ2-7; 9 nucleotides line up with TRBD1. Germline CDR1 reads SGHAT; CDR2 reads FQNNGV. Trimming removed 4 bases from V and 4 bases from J; junction bases left unmatched: 5. The CDR3 is 14 residues long. Together with reference TRBV11-2 and TRBJ2-7, the CDR3 gives the full variable domain: EAGVAQSPRYKIIEKRQSVAFWCNPISGHATLYWYQQILGQGPKLLIQFQNNGVVDDSQLPKDRFSAERLKGVDSTLKIQPAKLEDSAVYLCASSWGDRGYEQYFGPGTRLTVT.

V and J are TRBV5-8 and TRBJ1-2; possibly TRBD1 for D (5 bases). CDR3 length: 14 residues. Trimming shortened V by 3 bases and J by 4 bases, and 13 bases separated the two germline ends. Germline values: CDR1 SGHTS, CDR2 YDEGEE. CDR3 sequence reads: CASSSSTVIYGYTF. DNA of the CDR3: TGTGCCAGCAGCTCATCGACAGTAATCTATGGCTACACCTTC.

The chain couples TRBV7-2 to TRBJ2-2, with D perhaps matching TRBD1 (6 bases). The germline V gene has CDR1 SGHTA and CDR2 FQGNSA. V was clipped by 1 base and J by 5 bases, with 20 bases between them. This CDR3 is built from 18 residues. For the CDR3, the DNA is TGTGCCAGCAGCTTAGTTTTACAGGGTATCATTAGGACCGGGGAGCTGTTTTTT. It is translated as CASSLVLQGIIRTGELFF.

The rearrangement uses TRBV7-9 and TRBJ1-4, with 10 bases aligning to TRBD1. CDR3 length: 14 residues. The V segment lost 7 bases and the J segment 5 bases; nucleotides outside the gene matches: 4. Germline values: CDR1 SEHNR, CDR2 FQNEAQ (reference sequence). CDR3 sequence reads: CASTPGQGNEKLFF. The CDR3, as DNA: TGTGCCAGCACACCGGGACAGGGGAATGAAAAACTGTTTTTT.

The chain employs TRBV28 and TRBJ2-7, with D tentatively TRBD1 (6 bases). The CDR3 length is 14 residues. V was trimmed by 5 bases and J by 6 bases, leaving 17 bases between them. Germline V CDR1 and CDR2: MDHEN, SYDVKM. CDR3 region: CASSVTDSPSEQYF. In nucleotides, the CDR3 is TGTGCCAGCAGTGTTACGGACAGCCCGAGCGAGCAGTACTTC.

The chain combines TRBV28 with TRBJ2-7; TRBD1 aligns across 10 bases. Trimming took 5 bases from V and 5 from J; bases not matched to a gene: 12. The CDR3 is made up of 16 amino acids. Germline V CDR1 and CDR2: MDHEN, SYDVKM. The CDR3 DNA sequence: TGTGCCAGCAGTGATGCCGGGACAGGGGAATATCACGAGCAGTACTTC. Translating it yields CASSDAGTGEYHEQYF.

CDR3 coding DNA: TGTGCCAGCAGCTCAAAGACAGGGCACCGTTGGGCCGGGGAGCTGTTTTTT. Translating gives CASSSKTGHRWAGELFF. V usage is TRBV7-9 and J usage is TRBJ2-2, with TRBD1 matching 7 bases. V trimming: 4 bases; J trimming: 6 bases; junction bases outside the gene matches: 14. Germline CDR1 reads SEHNR; CDR2 reads FQNEAQ (reference sequence). CDR3 size: 17 residues.

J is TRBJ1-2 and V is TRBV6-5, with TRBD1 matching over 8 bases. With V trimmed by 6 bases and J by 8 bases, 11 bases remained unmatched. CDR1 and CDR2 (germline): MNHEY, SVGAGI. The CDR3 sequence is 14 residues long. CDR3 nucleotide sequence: TGTGCCAGCAGCCTCCCTACAGGGGGTGGGGGCTACACCTTC. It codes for CASSLPTGGGGYTF.

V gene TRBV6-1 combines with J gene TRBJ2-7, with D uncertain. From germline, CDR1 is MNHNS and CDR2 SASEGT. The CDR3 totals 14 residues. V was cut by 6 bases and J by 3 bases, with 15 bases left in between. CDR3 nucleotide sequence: TGTGCCAGCAGCGATGCCCCAACGATCTACGAGCAGTACTTC. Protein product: CASSDAPTIYEQYF.

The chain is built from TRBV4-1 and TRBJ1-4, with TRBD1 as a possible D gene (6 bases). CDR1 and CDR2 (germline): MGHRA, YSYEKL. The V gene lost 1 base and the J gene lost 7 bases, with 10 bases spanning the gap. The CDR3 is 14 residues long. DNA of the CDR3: TGCGCCAGCAGCCAAGGACAGGACGGTGAAAAACTGTTTTTT. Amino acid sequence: CASSQGQDGEKLFF.

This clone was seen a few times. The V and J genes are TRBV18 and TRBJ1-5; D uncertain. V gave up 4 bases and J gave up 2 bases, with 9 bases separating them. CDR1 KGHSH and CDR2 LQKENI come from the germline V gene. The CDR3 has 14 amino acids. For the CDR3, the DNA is TGTGCCAGCTCACAGGGAAAGGGCAATCAGCCCCAGCATTTT. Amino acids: CASSQGKGNQPQHF.

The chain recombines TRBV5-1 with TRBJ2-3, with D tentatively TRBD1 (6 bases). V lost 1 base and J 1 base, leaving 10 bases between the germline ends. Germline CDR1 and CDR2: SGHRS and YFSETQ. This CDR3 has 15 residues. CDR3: CASSLQGLGTDTQYF. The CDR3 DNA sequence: TGCGCCAGCAGCTTGCAGGGGTTGGGCACAGATACGCAGTATTTT.

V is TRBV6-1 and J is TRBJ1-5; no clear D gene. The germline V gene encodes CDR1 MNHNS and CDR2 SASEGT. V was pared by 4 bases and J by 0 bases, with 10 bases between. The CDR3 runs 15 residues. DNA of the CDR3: TGTGCCAGCAGTGCCTGGACTGATAGCAATCAGCCCCAGCATTTT. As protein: CASSAWTDSNQPQHF.